Presented here are 21 T cell receptor beta chains from one specimen sequenced in a study of blood T cell repertoires in COVID-19. Clones were read by immunoSEQ multiplex PCR, and TCRdb kept only the in-frame ones, dropping some. The repertoire holds 60,000 to 65,000 clones, approximately 77% seen once, with 25% to 40% in the top ten. What was sequenced was peripheral blood. These receptors all stem from a human donor in a cohort sampled during active COVID-19.

V gene TRBV5-4 combines with J gene TRBJ2-6; D remains unclear. The length of the CDR3 is 15 residues. Germline CDR1 and CDR2: SGHNT and YYREEE (reference sequence). Deletions cut 2 bases from V and 4 bases from J, with 10 bases between. For the CDR3, the DNA is TGTGCCAGCAGCTTAAGAGTACCCGGGGCCAACGTCCTGACTTTC. Its protein product is CASSLRVPGANVLTF. The full variable domain, completed using reference TRBV5-4 and TRBJ2-6, is ETGVTQSPTHLIKTRGQQVTLRCSSQSGHNTVSWYQQALGQGPQFIFQYYREEENGRGNFPPRFSGLQFPNYSSELNVNALELDDSALYLCASSLRVPGANVLTFGAGSRLTVL.

The chain has TRBV6-5 and TRBJ2-2; 7 bases align to TRBD1. V was pared by 4 bases and J by 2 bases, with 4 bases of the junction left unmatched. Germline V gene sequence: CDR1 MNHEY, CDR2 SVGAGI. This CDR3 comprises 15 residues. CDR3 sequence (DNA): TGTGCCAGCAGTTTTGACAGGGCCAACACCGGGGAGCTGTTTTTT. It specifies CASSFDRANTGELFF.

Here the CDR3 reads CASSPMGLAGGETQYF. CDR3 sequence (DNA): TGCGCCAGCAGCCCCATGGGACTAGCGGGGGGTGAGACCCAGTACTTC. The chain carries TRBV5-1 and TRBJ2-5, with 15 bases identical to TRBD2. The CDR3 totals 16 residues. V was clipped by 4 bases and J by 5 bases; unmatched bases: 6. Germline V gene data show CDR1 as SGHRS and CDR2 as YFSETQ.

The chain has TRBV19 and TRBJ2-2; 7 positions agree with TRBD1. Germline V CDR1 and CDR2: LNHDA, SQIVND (reference sequence). The CDR3 has 15 amino acids. Trimming cost V 8 bases and J 4 bases; bases outside gene matches: 10. The CDR3 coding sequence is TGTGCCAGTTTACCCCGGGACAGAGGCACCGGGGAGCTGTTTTTT. Its protein product is CASLPRDRGTGELFF.

This clone was counted a few times. The gene calls are TRBV7-9 and TRBJ1-4, with unresolved D. The V gene lost 3 bases and the J gene lost 7 bases, with 6 bases spanning the gap. The CDR3 spans 12 residues. The germline gives CDR1 SEHNR, CDR2 FQNEAQ (reference sequence). CDR3 nucleotides: TGTGCCAGCAGCTTTACGGGTGAAAAACTGTTTTTT. This sequence encodes CASSFTGEKLFF.

This chain connects TRBV19 to TRBJ2-3, with 9 bases matching TRBD1. Germline V gene data show CDR1 as LNHDA and CDR2 as SQIVND (reference sequence). With 3 bases clipped from V and 4 bases from J, the junction kept 5 bases outside the gene matches. The CDR3 covers 15 residues. CDR3 in DNA: TGTGCCAGTAGTATGGGACAGGGTGGGTCAGATACGCAGTATTTT. Translating it yields CASSMGQGGSDTQYF.

A single count supports this clone. V usage is TRBV2 and J usage is TRBJ1-6; D unclear. This CDR3 is 13 amino acids long. Germline V gene data show CDR1 as SNHLY and CDR2 as FYNNEI. The V end was cut by 7 bases, the J end by 6 bases, with 10 bases between. Written as DNA, the CDR3 is TGTGCCAGCATTGGGCAGGCTAATTCACCCCTCCACTTT. Protein sequence: CASIGQANSPLHF.

This chain joins TRBV6-5 and TRBJ2-3; possible D gene TRBD1, 7 bases. This CDR3 is 14 amino acids long. The germline gives CDR1 MNHEY, CDR2 SVGAGI. With 6 bases removed from V and 6 bases from J, the gap between germline ends came to 16 bases. CDR3 bases: TGTGCCAGCAGCCATCCAGGGGGGAGGGATACGCAGTATTTT. This gives the protein CASSHPGGRDTQYF.

The genes are TRBV19 and TRBJ1-6; D remains ambiguous. Germline CDR1 is LNHDA and CDR2 is SQIVND (reference sequence). The CDR3 is 13 residues long. V was shortened by 3 bases and J by 10 bases, with 10 bases between the two germline ends. The CDR3 region is CASSMVESSPLHF. CDR3 DNA: TGTGCCAGTAGTATGGTGGAGAGCTCACCCCTCCACTTT.

The chain joins TRBV11-2 to TRBJ1-2, with TRBD1 as a possible D gene (5 bases). V lost 5 bases to trimming and J lost 4 bases, with 11 bases between them. The V gene's germline CDR1 is SGHAT and CDR2 FQNNGV. The CDR3 is made up of 13 amino acids. As DNA, the CDR3 is TGTGCCAGCAGCACCACAGGACCCTATGGCTACACCTTC. Encoded protein: CASSTTGPYGYTF.

As DNA, the CDR3 is TGTGCCAGCACCTTCCGGGACAGCGATAATTCACCCCTCCACTTT. This encodes CASTFRDSDNSPLHF. The chain is built from TRBV7-9 and TRBJ1-6; 7 bases map to TRBD1. CDR3 size: 15 residues. The V segment lost 7 bases and the J segment 5 bases; nucleotides outside the gene matches: 8. Germline V lookup: CDR1 SEHNR, CDR2 FQNEAQ (reference sequence).

The chain's CDR3 is CASSLAGLQETQYF. CDR3 DNA sequence: TGTGCCAGCAGCCTAGCGGGGTTACAAGAGACCCAGTACTTC. The rearrangement joins TRBV5-4 to TRBJ2-5; 9 bases are shared with TRBD2. Per germline, CDR1 SGHNT and CDR2 YYREEE (reference sequence). The CDR3 is 14 amino acids. V shed 4 bases, J shed 2 bases, and the junction held 3 bases outside the gene matches.

The V gene is TRBV5-4, the J gene TRBJ2-5, with TRBD2 as a possible D gene (5 bases). The V gene lost 5 bases and the J gene lost 6 bases, with 11 bases spanning the gap. There are 12 residues in the CDR3. Germline assignment: CDR1 SGHNT and CDR2 YYREEE (reference sequence). The CDR3 coding sequence is TGTGCCAGCAGGATGGAGGATAAGACCCAGTACTTC. It translates to CASRMEDKTQYF.

V and J are TRBV5-1 and TRBJ1-3; D perhaps matches TRBD1 (5 bases). Germline V gene sequence: CDR1 SGHRS, CDR2 YFSETQ. The CDR3 consists of 15 residues. V lost 4 bases and J 4 bases, leaving 15 bases between the germline ends. In nucleotides, the CDR3 is TGCGCCAGCAGCGTCTCCTCAGGGATCGGAAACACCATATATTTT. Encoded protein: CASSVSSGIGNTIYF.

The CDR3 spells CASSYTGFGEGGYTF. The CDR3 DNA sequence: TGTGCCAGCAGTTACACAGGGTTCGGTGAAGGCGGCTACACCTTC. The rearrangement links TRBV6-5 to TRBJ1-2; possible D gene TRBD1, 6 bases. The germline gives CDR1 MNHEY, CDR2 SVGAGI. There are 15 residues in the CDR3. The V end lost 2 bases, the J end lost 8 bases, and 18 bases lay between the germline ends.

The rearrangement joins TRBV29-1 to TRBJ2-1, with D maybe TRBD1 (6 bases). Trimming removed 7 bases at V and 9 bases at J, with 10 bases between. This CDR3 is built from 10 residues. The germline gives CDR1 SQVTM, CDR2 ANQGSEA. CDR3 DNA sequence: TGCAGCGCTGGACAGAGTGAGCAGTTCTTC. This encodes CSAGQSEQFF.

The J gene is TRBJ2-7, the V gene TRBV27; TRBD1 aligns across 8 bases. CDR3 size: 16 residues. J lost 0 bases, V lost 2 bases, and 6 bases had no gene match. Germline CDR1 MNHEY, CDR2 SMNVEV (reference sequence). CDR3 sequence reads: CASSLDRTGSSYEQYF. Written as DNA, the CDR3 is TGTGCCAGCAGTTTAGACCGGACAGGGAGCTCCTACGAGCAGTACTTC.

The chain carries TRBV4-1 and TRBJ2-7; the match to TRBD2 covers 7 bases. The CDR3 is made up of 14 amino acids. Germline values: CDR1 MGHRA, CDR2 YSYEKL. The ends lost 4 bases at V and 9 bases at J; junction bases unmatched: 12. The chain's CDR3 is CASSPLAGYGVQYF. For the CDR3, the DNA is TGCGCCAGCAGCCCTTTAGCGGGCTATGGAGTGCAGTACTTC.

The chain couples TRBV19 to TRBJ1-2; D remains ambiguous. The length of the CDR3 is 11 residues. The V end was cut by 3 bases, the J end by 7 bases, with 6 bases between. Germline CDR1 LNHDA, CDR2 SQIVND (reference sequence). The CDR3 nucleotides read TGTGCCAGTAGTATTAGAAGTGGCTACACCTTC. It encodes CASSIRSGYTF.

The rearrangement links TRBV29-1 to TRBJ2-7; D perhaps matches TRBD1 (5 bases). V lost 4 bases to trimming and J lost 5 bases, with 12 bases between them. CDR1 and CDR2 (germline): SQVTM, ANQGSEA. The CDR3 covers 12 residues. The CDR3 spells CSVVQAGHEQYF. CDR3 DNA: TGCAGCGTTGTACAGGCAGGCCACGAGCAGTACTTC.

The chain is built from TRBV4-3 and TRBJ1-3, with no clear D. Deletions cut 1 base from V and 3 bases from J, with 10 bases between. The length of the CDR3 is 15 residues. Germline CDR1 and CDR2: LGHNA and YSLEER. The CDR3, as DNA: TGCGCCAGCAGCCAAGGTTCGGGAGGTGGAAACACCATATATTTT. Its translation is CASSQGSGGGNTIYF.